A selection of T cell receptor beta chains follows, all from one sample in a study of shared clonotypes between healthy human individuals. Repertoires were generated with immunoSEQ multiplex PCR, while TCRdb's copy carries only in-frame clones and drops some. This sample has some 1 million clones; about 76% occur once, and the top ten carry approximately 1.5%. The sample taken for sequencing was memory CD4+ T cells sorted from blood. These receptor sequences come from a man in his late teens or twenties in good health. Both conserved end residues are part of each CDR3. A D gene is named only where the DNA matches it firmly. Clone size is not always given. Where it is, it says once, few, many or a class for expanded clones.

j_call d_call v_call clone_size cdr3_nt cdr3_aa
TRBJ1-6 NA TRBV5-4 once TGTGCCAGCAGCAATGGTCGTCCGGGGAGCTCCTATAATTCACCCCTCCACTTT CASSNGRPGSSYNSPLHF
TRBJ1-1 TRBD1 TRBV18 NA TGTGCCAGCTCACCCGGCGGACAGGGGTCGGGCACTGAAGCTTTCTTT CASSPGGQGSGTEAFF
TRBJ2-5 NA TRBV7-6 NA TGTGCCAGCAGCTTAGCTTCACTCGGGACCCAAGAGACCCAGTACTTC CASSLASLGTQETQYF
TRBJ2-5 NA TRBV7-2 NA TGTGCCAGCAGCTTAGGGGGAACGCAGGGGACCCAGTACTTC CASSLGGTQGTQYF
TRBJ2-7 NA TRBV5-1 NA TGCGCCAGCAGCTTGGATCAGGCGACCACCTACGAGCAGTACTTC CASSLDQATTYEQYF
TRBJ1-2 NA TRBV19 NA TGTGCCAGTAGTTCCCCCGGGGTTGGCTACACCTTC CASSSPGVGYTF
TRBJ1-6 NA TRBV5-6 NA TGTGCCAGCAGTCTAGGACCGGTTGGGTCACCCCTCCACTTT CASSLGPVGSPLHF
TRBJ2-3 NA TRBV6-1 NA TGTGCCAGCTCCGCAGGGAGCGGTACGCAGTATTTT CASSAGSGTQYF
TRBJ2-7 NA TRBV19 few TGTGCCAGTAGTAGCCCTAACTCCTACGAGCAGTACTTC CASSSPNSYEQYF
TRBJ2-7 NA TRBV25-1 NA TGTGCCAGCGCCGAGGAGAACAGACCAGTTATCTACGAGCAGTACTTC CASAEENRPVIYEQYF
TRBJ1-6 TRBD1 TRBV6-1 many TGTGCCAGCAGTGCAGTGGACAGGTTAAAAGGTTGGCCCTATAATTCACCCCTCCACTTT CASSAVDRLKGWPYNSPLHF
TRBJ1-1 NA TRBV5-1 few TGCGCCAGCAGCTTGGTGGGCCTGAACACTGAAGCTTTCTTT CASSLVGLNTEAFF
TRBJ1-2 TRBD1 TRBV27 once TGTGCCAGCAGTTTAGGGGGACAGGAACTTAACTATGGCTACACCTTC CASSLGGQELNYGYTF
TRBJ2-7 NA TRBV11-2 NA TGTGCCAGCAGCTTAAAGGGCTACGAGCAGTACTTC CASSLKGYEQYF
TRBJ1-5 TRBD1 TRBV5-6 NA TGTGCCAGCAGCTCGCGGGGACAGGGGGTGAATCAGCCCCAGCATTTT CASSSRGQGVNQPQHF
TRBJ2-3 TRBD2 TRBV2 few TGTGCCAGCAGTTTCAGCGGGGGCACAGATACGCAGTATTTT CASSFSGGTDTQYF
TRBJ2-5 NA TRBV28 NA TGTGCCAGCAGTTTAGTCGGGATACAAGAGACCCAGTACTTC CASSLVGIQETQYF
TRBJ2-7 NA TRBV5-1 NA TGCGCCAGCAGCCCCCTAGGGGCGGGCCCTTACGAGCAGTACTTC CASSPLGAGPYEQYF
TRBJ1-4 NA TRBV30 NA TGTGCCTGGAGTGCATCCGAGATGGAAAAACTGTTTTTT CAWSASEMEKLFF
TRBJ1-6 TRBD1 TRBV5-8 few TGTGCCAGCAGCTTGACAGGGGTTGGACCCCTCCACTTT CASSLTGVGPLHF
TRBJ1-3 NA TRBV14 NA TGTGCCAGCTCTCATATCAGGAGCCTCTCTGGAAACACCATATATTTT CASSHIRSLSGNTIYF
TRBJ2-7 TRBD1 TRBV11-2 NA TGTGCCAGCAGCTCGCCCGTAGACAGGGGATCCGAGCAGTACTTC CASSSPVDRGSEQYF
TRBJ1-4 NA TRBV7-9 many TGTGCCAGCAGCTCCGGAAACACCCCTCTCGGGGAAAAACTGTTTTTT CASSSGNTPLGEKLFF
TRBJ2-5 TRBD2 TRBV7-9 NA TGTGCCAGCAGCTTAGGCGGGGGGGACCAAGAGACCCAGTACTTC CASSLGGGDQETQYF
TRBJ2-7 TRBD1 TRBV6-5 NA TGTGCCAGCAGCCGGACAGGGGGCTGGTACGAGCAGTACTTC CASSRTGGWYEQYF
TRBJ1-5 NA TRBV5-5 NA TGTGCCAGCAGACTCGTACTGGACAGCAATCAGCCCCAGCATTTT CASRLVLDSNQPQHF
TRBJ1-6 NA TRBV2 once TGTGCCAGGCGTGCCGGGCCTCAGAATTCACCCCTCCACTTT CARRAGPQNSPLHF
TRBJ2-1 NA TRBV27 once TGTGCCAGCAGCTTGAGACGCGGGGAAATGGGGCAGTTCTTC CASSLRRGEMGQFF
TRBJ1-1 NA TRBV7-9 NA TGTGCCAGCAGCTTACGGACCCTCAACACTGAAGCTTTCTTT CASSLRTLNTEAFF
TRBJ1-3 NA TRBV5-6 many TGTGCCAGCAGCTTGGGGCCGACCTCTGGAAACACCATATATTTT CASSLGPTSGNTIYF
TRBJ2-4 TRBD2 TRBV4-3 NA TGCGCCAGCAGCCATGGGACTAGCGGGAGGTCTAGCAAAAACATTCAGTACTTC CASSHGTSGRSSKNIQYF
TRBJ2-3 TRBD2 TRBV9 once TGTGCCAGCAGCGCCCAGGGACTAGCGGGACCCACAGATACGCAGTATTTT CASSAQGLAGPTDTQYF
TRBJ1-2 TRBD1 TRBV5-6 NA TGTGCCAGCAGCTGGGGGGACAGGGAAGGATATAGCTACACCTTC CASSWGDREGYSYTF
TRBJ1-2 NA TRBV5-1 NA TGCGCCAGCAGCTCGGAGGGGAACTATGGCTACACCTTC CASSSEGNYGYTF
TRBJ2-5 NA TRBV7-7 NA TGTGCTAGCAGCCGGGACTCACAAGAGACCCAGTACTTC CASSRDSQETQYF
TRBJ1-2 TRBD1 TRBV5-1 NA TGCGCCAGCAGCCACCCTGGGTTGGAGGGGGCAAGGAATGGCTACACCTTC CASSHPGLEGARNGYTF
TRBJ2-5 NA TRBV11-2 NA TGTGCCAGCAGCTCTTACACGAATGCAGAGACCCAGTACTTC CASSSYTNAETQYF
TRBJ1-6 NA TRBV5-1 few TGCGCCAGCAGCTTGGTTCCGGGGGATTTTGGTTCACCCCTCCACTTT CASSLVPGDFGSPLHF
TRBJ1-1 NA TRBV5-1 NA TGCGCCAGCAGCAAAAAAGAATCGGACACTGAAGCTTTCTTT CASSKKESDTEAFF
TRBJ2-7 TRBD1 TRBV10-3 NA TGTGCCATCATGGGACAGGGGGTATGGAACGAGCAGTACTTC CAIMGQGVWNEQYF
TRBJ1-6 NA TRBV6-5 few TGTGCCAGCAGATACGGACAGACAAATAATTCACCCCTCCACTTT CASRYGQTNNSPLHF
TRBJ1-1 NA TRBV6-1 few TGTGCCAGCAGTGTTGGAGGGTTAAAGGAAGCTTTCTTT CASSVGGLKEAFF
TRBJ2-5 TRBD2 TRBV27 NA TGTGCCAGCAGTTTATCCGCGGGGGGCCGAGAGACCCAGTACTTC CASSLSAGGRETQYF
TRBJ1-2 TRBD1 TRBV27 NA TGTGCCAGCAAACGGATGGAGGGGACAGGGATTAACTATGGCTACACCTTC CASKRMEGTGINYGYTF
TRBJ2-1 TRBD2 TRBV5-1 NA TGCGCCAGCAGCTTGTACTTACTAGCGGGAGGACACAATGAGCAGTTCTTC CASSLYLLAGGHNEQFF
TRBJ1-2 NA TRBV11-2 NA TGTGCCAGCAGCTTAGATCGAGGGGGGGTTAACTATGGCTACACCTTC CASSLDRGGVNYGYTF
TRBJ1-5 NA TRBV2 few TGTGCCAGCAGTGGGGGAGAAAATCAGCCCCAGCATTTT CASSGGENQPQHF
TRBJ2-1 TRBD2 TRBV18 NA TGTGCCAGCTCACCACAGACGGGAGGGTACAATGAGCAGTTCTTC CASSPQTGGYNEQFF
TRBJ1-6 NA TRBV28 NA TGTGCCAGCAGGGGGGGCGTTGAAGTGTCACCCCTCCACTTT CASRGGVEVSPLHF
TRBJ1-1 NA TRBV28 NA TGTGCCAGCTATAACCCAGTCAACACTGAAGCTTTCTTT CASYNPVNTEAFF
TRBJ2-2 TRBD2 TRBV5-1 few TGCGCCAGCAGCTTGGTAGGCGGGAGTACGGTCGGGGAGCTGTTTTTT CASSLVGGSTVGELFF
TRBJ2-5 NA TRBV5-1 NA TGCGCCAGCAGCTTGTTTTTGGCGTTGCAAGAGACCCAGTACTTC CASSLFLALQETQYF